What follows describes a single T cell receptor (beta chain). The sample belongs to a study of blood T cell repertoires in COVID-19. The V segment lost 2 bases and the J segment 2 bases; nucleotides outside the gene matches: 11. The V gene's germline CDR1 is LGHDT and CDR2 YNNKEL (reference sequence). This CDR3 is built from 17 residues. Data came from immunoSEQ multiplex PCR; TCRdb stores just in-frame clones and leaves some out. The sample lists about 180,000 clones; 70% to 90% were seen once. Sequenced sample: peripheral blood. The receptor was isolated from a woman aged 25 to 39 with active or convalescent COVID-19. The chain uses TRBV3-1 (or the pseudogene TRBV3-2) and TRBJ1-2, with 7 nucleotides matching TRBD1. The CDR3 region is CASSQLIGGASNYGYTF. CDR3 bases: TGTGCCAGCAGCCAATTGATAGGGGGCGCTTCCAACTATGGCTACACCTTC.